This T cell receptor beta chain was documented in a study of T cells after posttransplantation cyclophosphamide. A marrow graft followed busulfan-fludarabine conditioning, with cyclophosphamide on days +3 and +4. Germline V CDR1 and CDR2: LNHNV, YYDKDF (reference sequence). V was shortened by 9 bases and J by 0 bases, with 8 bases between the two germline ends. The CDR3 totals 13 residues. Measured with immunoSEQ multiplex PCR; TCRdb has only the in-frame clones, and not every one. The repertoire holds about 2,900 clones, with around 62% as singletons. The receptor was derived from a male patient in his sixties or seventies who received an allogeneic stem cell transplant from a related donor and was CMV-positive. Some of these T cells may belong to the graft donor. The chain employs TRBV15 and TRBJ2-2, with a possible D match to TRBD2 (6 bases). The sequences come from PBMCs, collected 30 days after allogeneic stem cell transplant with posttransplant cyclophosphamide. In DNA form, the CDR3 reads TGTGCCACTGGGGGGACGAACACCGGGGAGCTGTTTTTT. Its protein product is CATGGTNTGELFF.